The rows below give T cell receptor beta chains drawn from one sample of a study of T cell responses to AZD1222 COVID-19 vaccine. Clones were sequenced by immunoSEQ multiplex PCR, and TCRdb holds only the in-frame ones, with some missing. The table lists 150,000 to 200,000 clones, around 94% of them singletons. Specimen: peripheral blood, collected 28 days after the second AZD1222 dose. The receptors shown here come from an adult who received the AZD1222 COVID-19 vaccine. Each CDR3 is given with its conserved first and last residue. Fields, in order: CDR3 length, J gene, D gene, clone size, V gene, CDR3 protein, CDR3 DNA. D genes are given only for firm matches. Clone size is given for some rows only: seen once, a few or many times, or a class if the clone is expanded.

cdr3_length: 14
j_call: TRBJ1-3
d_call: -
clone_size: -
v_call: TRBV28
cdr3_aa: CASSLEGSGNTIYF
cdr3_nt: TGTGCCAGCAGTTTAGAGGGCTCTGGAAACACCATATATTTT

cdr3_length: 16
j_call: TRBJ1-1
d_call: TRBD1
clone_size: -
v_call: TRBV6-2/TRBV6-3
cdr3_aa: CASSLKGQHFNTEAFF
cdr3_nt: TGTGCCAGCAGCCTAAAGGGACAGCACTTCAACACTGAAGCTTTCTTT

cdr3_length: 13
j_call: TRBJ1-1
d_call: -
clone_size: -
v_call: TRBV6-5
cdr3_aa: CASSRQANDEAFF
cdr3_nt: TGTGCCAGCAGTCGACAGGCCAATGATGAAGCTTTCTTT

cdr3_length: 16
j_call: TRBJ1-3
d_call: -
clone_size: -
v_call: TRBV7-9
cdr3_aa: CASSPGGSFSGNTIYF
cdr3_nt: TGTGCCAGCAGCCCTGGTGGATCCTTCTCTGGAAACACCATATATTTT

cdr3_length: 16
j_call: TRBJ2-2
d_call: -
clone_size: -
v_call: TRBV18
cdr3_aa: CASSPQTGITTGELFF
cdr3_nt: TGTGCCAGCTCACCACAAACAGGGATTACCACCGGGGAGCTGTTTTTT

cdr3_length: 13
j_call: TRBJ2-5
d_call: -
clone_size: once
v_call: TRBV10-1
cdr3_aa: CASSESPGRSQYF
cdr3_nt: TGCGCCAGCAGTGAGAGTCCAGGCAGAAGCCAGTACTTC

cdr3_length: 14
j_call: TRBJ1-2
d_call: TRBD1
clone_size: -
v_call: TRBV7-9
cdr3_aa: CASSPGQGSRGYTF
cdr3_nt: TGTGCCAGCAGCCCGGGACAGGGCTCGCGCGGCTACACCTTC

cdr3_length: 11
j_call: TRBJ2-7
d_call: -
clone_size: -
v_call: TRBV5-5
cdr3_aa: CASNTDYEQYF
cdr3_nt: TGTGCCAGCAACACCGATTACGAGCAGTACTTC

cdr3_length: 16
j_call: TRBJ2-7
d_call: TRBD2
clone_size: -
v_call: TRBV6-2/TRBV6-3
cdr3_aa: CASSYVLGLAFYEQYF
cdr3_nt: TGTGCCAGCAGTTACGTGCTGGGACTAGCGTTCTACGAGCAGTACTTC

cdr3_length: 13
j_call: TRBJ1-3
d_call: TRBD1
clone_size: -
v_call: TRBV9
cdr3_aa: CASTRTGENTIYF
cdr3_nt: TGTGCCAGCACCAGGACAGGAGAAAACACCATATATTTT

cdr3_length: 13
j_call: TRBJ2-7
d_call: -
clone_size: -
v_call: TRBV28
cdr3_aa: CASSFGGLTEQYF
cdr3_nt: TGTGCCAGCAGTTTCGGGGGGCTAACCGAGCAGTACTTC

cdr3_length: 15
j_call: TRBJ2-3
d_call: -
clone_size: -
v_call: TRBV3-1/TRBV3-2
cdr3_aa: CASSPPGPRHGTQYF
cdr3_nt: TGTGCCAGCAGCCCCCCGGGACCCCGACACGGTACGCAGTATTTT

cdr3_length: 17
j_call: TRBJ2-3
d_call: -
clone_size: -
v_call: TRBV28
cdr3_aa: CASSFGATRPNTDTQYF
cdr3_nt: TGTGCCAGCAGTTTCGGGGCCACCCGACCCAACACAGATACGCAGTATTTT

cdr3_length: 18
j_call: TRBJ1-6
d_call: TRBD1
clone_size: -
v_call: TRBV2
cdr3_aa: CASSGDRGGLGLNSPLHF
cdr3_nt: TGTGCCAGCAGCGGGGACAGGGGAGGATTGGGGTTGAATTCACCCCTCCACTTT

cdr3_length: 14
j_call: TRBJ2-7
d_call: -
clone_size: -
v_call: TRBV19
cdr3_aa: CASSTPGANYEQYF
cdr3_nt: TGTGCCAGTAGTACGCCGGGAGCCAACTACGAGCAGTACTTC

cdr3_length: 14
j_call: TRBJ1-2
d_call: TRBD1
clone_size: -
v_call: TRBV9
cdr3_aa: CASSGQGLNYGYTF
cdr3_nt: TGTGCCAGCAGCGGACAGGGGCTTAACTATGGCTACACCTTC

cdr3_length: 15
j_call: TRBJ2-1
d_call: -
clone_size: -
v_call: TRBV27
cdr3_aa: CASSSRDLIYNEQFF
cdr3_nt: TGTGCCAGCAGTTCCCGGGACTTAATATACAATGAGCAGTTCTTC

cdr3_length: 17
j_call: TRBJ1-5
d_call: TRBD1
clone_size: once
v_call: TRBV10-3
cdr3_aa: CAISEGLGQGSNQPQHF
cdr3_nt: TGTGCCATCAGTGAGGGTTTGGGACAGGGTTCCAATCAGCCCCAGCATTTT

cdr3_length: 16
j_call: TRBJ2-5
d_call: -
clone_size: -
v_call: TRBV19
cdr3_aa: CASSILSPGRQETQYF
cdr3_nt: TGTGCCAGTAGTATCCTCTCGCCGGGACGGCAAGAGACCCAGTACTTC

cdr3_length: 14
j_call: TRBJ2-7
d_call: -
clone_size: -
v_call: TRBV2
cdr3_aa: CASSSPGSGYEQYF
cdr3_nt: TGTGCCAGCAGTTCCCCAGGCTCGGGCTACGAGCAGTACTTC

cdr3_length: 12
j_call: TRBJ2-7
d_call: -
clone_size: -
v_call: TRBV11-2
cdr3_aa: CASSLGGGEQYF
cdr3_nt: TGTGCCAGCAGCTTAGGCGGTGGCGAGCAGTACTTC

cdr3_length: 14
j_call: TRBJ1-5
d_call: -
clone_size: -
v_call: TRBV7-8
cdr3_aa: CASSLRQGDQPQHF
cdr3_nt: TGTGCCAGCAGCCTCAGACAAGGGGATCAGCCCCAGCATTTT

cdr3_length: 12
j_call: TRBJ1-1
d_call: -
clone_size: -
v_call: TRBV28
cdr3_aa: CASSQMNTEAFF
cdr3_nt: TGTGCCAGCAGCCAAATGAACACTGAAGCTTTCTTT

cdr3_length: 15
j_call: TRBJ1-1
d_call: -
clone_size: -
v_call: TRBV2
cdr3_aa: CASSEMVAGRTEAFF
cdr3_nt: TGTGCCAGCAGTGAAATGGTGGCAGGGAGAACTGAAGCTTTCTTT

cdr3_length: 13
j_call: TRBJ2-3
d_call: -
clone_size: -
v_call: TRBV7-9
cdr3_aa: CASSYANTDTQYF
cdr3_nt: TGTGCCAGCAGCTACGCCAACACAGATACGCAGTATTTT

cdr3_length: 15
j_call: TRBJ2-1
d_call: TRBD2
clone_size: once
v_call: TRBV7-9
cdr3_aa: CASSKLAGGGNEQFF
cdr3_nt: TGTGCCAGCAGCAAACTAGCGGGAGGGGGCAATGAGCAGTTCTTC

cdr3_length: 13
j_call: TRBJ2-1
d_call: -
clone_size: -
v_call: TRBV7-2
cdr3_aa: CASASGAYNEQFF
cdr3_nt: TGTGCCAGCGCAAGCGGAGCCTACAATGAGCAGTTCTTC

cdr3_length: 14
j_call: TRBJ2-1
d_call: TRBD1
clone_size: -
v_call: TRBV6-5
cdr3_aa: CASSPWQGAHEQFF
cdr3_nt: TGTGCCAGCAGTCCTTGGCAGGGGGCTCATGAGCAGTTCTTC

cdr3_length: 16
j_call: TRBJ2-3
d_call: TRBD2
clone_size: -
v_call: TRBV19
cdr3_aa: CASSTRAGIGTDTQYF
cdr3_nt: TGTGCCAGTAGTACGCGAGCGGGAATCGGCACAGATACGCAGTATTTT

cdr3_length: 16
j_call: TRBJ1-2
d_call: -
clone_size: -
v_call: TRBV6-1
cdr3_aa: CASSEEGGSGLNGYTF
cdr3_nt: TGTGCCAGCAGTGAAGAAGGGGGGAGCGGTCTTAATGGCTACACCTTC

cdr3_length: 15
j_call: TRBJ1-2
d_call: TRBD1
clone_size: -
v_call: TRBV5-1
cdr3_aa: CASTLTGATNYGYTF
cdr3_nt: TGCGCCAGCACGTTAACAGGGGCCACTAACTATGGCTACACCTTC

cdr3_length: 16
j_call: TRBJ2-7
d_call: TRBD1
clone_size: -
v_call: TRBV4-1
cdr3_aa: CASSQSGTGGWYEQYF
cdr3_nt: TGCGCCAGCAGTCAATCCGGGACAGGGGGCTGGTACGAGCAGTACTTC

cdr3_length: 12
j_call: TRBJ2-1
d_call: -
clone_size: few
v_call: TRBV7-3
cdr3_aa: CASKTNHNEQFF
cdr3_nt: TGTGCCAGCAAAACTAACCACAATGAGCAGTTCTTC

cdr3_length: 14
j_call: TRBJ1-4
d_call: -
clone_size: -
v_call: TRBV6-5
cdr3_aa: CASRPGTTNEKLFF
cdr3_nt: TGTGCCAGCAGACCCGGGACCACTAATGAAAAACTGTTTTTT

cdr3_length: 16
j_call: TRBJ2-1
d_call: TRBD1
clone_size: -
v_call: TRBV6-5
cdr3_aa: CASSWDRGLSYNEQFF
cdr3_nt: TGTGCCAGCAGTTGGGACAGGGGGTTATCCTACAATGAGCAGTTCTTC

cdr3_length: 14
j_call: TRBJ2-3
d_call: -
clone_size: -
v_call: TRBV11-2
cdr3_aa: CASSLDLQPNTQYF
cdr3_nt: TGTGCCAGCAGCTTAGATCTTCAACCTAATACGCAGTATTTT

cdr3_length: 13
j_call: TRBJ2-1
d_call: -
clone_size: -
v_call: TRBV5-4
cdr3_aa: CASSLAGDSKQFF
cdr3_nt: TGTGCCAGCAGCTTGGCCGGGGACTCCAAGCAGTTCTTC